A single sample is the source of the 30 T cell receptor beta chains below, sequenced in a study of post-analysis software for immune sequencing data (dated by TCRdb to about 2015). The full study reports these points: Roughly 5 TRBV segments, including TRBV5-6, TRBV5-1 and TRBV20-1, were significantly more frequent in patients than controls.

The library was made by PCR. This sample was sequenced with an Illumina HiSeq 2500. Unique molecular identifiers were incorporated into TCR beta cDNA libraries to reduce PCR and sequencing biases. TCRdb applied fastp at Q25 and MiXCR to the public reads, then kept only in-frame beta chains. CDR3 protein sequences are deduplicated, and each keeps its most common genes and DNA. This sample has about 430,000 distinct CDR3 sequences in its table, and over 30% of those were observed once. Approximately 7.7% of the sample goes to the ten largest clones. These receptors are not linked to any known antigen. Sequencing used blood. These receptors were taken from a girl between 2 and 10 years old with multiple sclerosis.

The chain joins TRBV27 to TRBJ2-6; 7 nucleotides line up with TRBD1. The CDR3 totals 17 residues. Per the germline V gene, CDR1 is MNHEY and CDR2 is SMNVEV (reference sequence). V was clipped by 7 bases and J by 2 bases; unmatched bases: 11. The CDR3 nucleotides read TGTGCCAGCACCCAGTTGGAAGGGGGCCCTGGGGCCAACGTCCTGACTTTC. As protein: CASTQLEGGPGANVLTF.

V and J are TRBV7-2 and TRBJ1-5; TRBD1 is a possible D gene (6 bases). The V end was cut by 2 bases, the J end by 0 bases, with 11 bases between. Germline CDR1 SGHTA, CDR2 FQGNSA. The CDR3 runs to 16 residues. The CDR3 DNA reads as TGTGCCAGCAGCTTATGGACAGACTTTAGCAATCAGCCCCAGCATTTT. As protein: CASSLWTDFSNQPQHF.

The rearrangement links TRBV10-3 to TRBJ2-7, with D possibly called TRBD1 or TRBD2 (5 bases each). Germline assignment: CDR1 ENHRY and CDR2 SYGVKD. The CDR3 contains 15 residues. Trimming took 4 bases from V and 5 from J, leaving 18 bases between them. The DNA of the CDR3 is TGTGCCATCAGTGGGGGATCGGGAAGGGGAGACGAGCAGTACTTC. Encoded protein: CAISGGSGRGDEQYF.

This clonotype was counted between two and nine times. The chain recombines TRBV29-1 with TRBJ2-1; D is unclear. The ends were cut back, 4 bases at V and 4 bases at J, with 11 bases in the middle. This CDR3 is 13 amino acids long. Germline V gene lookup returns CDR1 SQVTM and CDR2 ANQGSEA. The CDR3 DNA follows: TGCAGCGTTGGGCAGGCCACATACAATGAGCAGTTCTTC. Translated, it gives CSVGQATYNEQFF.

With respect to this clonotype: An end of the junction differs from the germline gene, which may be a read error. The rearrangement uses TRBV6-2 or TRBV6-3 and TRBJ1-4; D remains ambiguous. The CDR3 length is 17 residues. Per germline, CDR1 MNHEY and CDR2 SVGEGT. CDR3 sequence (DNA): TGTGCCAGCAGTTACTCGACAAAGGCGGAACTTGGTGAAAAACTGTGTTTT. Translation: CASSYSTKAELGEKLCF.

The rearrangement joins TRBV29-1 to TRBJ1-4; D uncertain. V lost 6 bases, J lost 0 bases, and 14 bases lay in between. Germline V lookup: CDR1 SQVTM, CDR2 ANQGSEA. The length of the CDR3 is 15 residues. DNA of the CDR3: TGCAGCGTCGCCCCTCGTGGGTCAACTAATGAAAAACTGTTTTTT. Translated, it gives CSVAPRGSTNEKLFF.

CDR3: CASSWGGPGTDTQYF. The CDR3 nucleotides read TGTGCCAGCAGCTGGGGAGGGCCCGGCACAGATACGCAGTATTTT. The rearrangement uses TRBV7-2 and TRBJ2-3, with 7 bases matching TRBD2. Germline CDR1 reads SGHTA; CDR2 reads FQGNSA. V lost 4 bases to trimming and J lost 1 base; unmatched junction nucleotides: 5. The CDR3 spans 15 residues.

On this clonotype: This CDR3 fails to terminate in the conserved phenylalanine or tryptophan, so it likely reflects a read error. The CDR3 bases are TGTGCCAGCAGCTTAGTTAATGCGGATACGCAGTATTTG. It yields the protein CASSLVNADTQYL. The chain couples TRBV11-2 to TRBJ2-3; D gene uncertain. CDR1 and CDR2 (germline): SGHAT, FQNNGV. The CDR3 covers 13 residues. Trimming removed 1 base from V and 6 bases from J, with 8 bases in between.

The sample holds a few counts of this clonotype. V gene TRBV7-2 combines with J gene TRBJ2-7, with 8 positions matching TRBD2. This CDR3 is 17 amino acids long. V lost 5 bases, J lost 0 bases, and 12 bases stayed unmatched. The germline V gene encodes CDR1 SGHTA and CDR2 FQGNSA. The CDR3 loop reads CASSLSRGLASSYEQYF. The CDR3 nucleotides read TGTGCCAGCAGCCTCTCCAGAGGACTAGCCAGCTCCTACGAGCAGTACTTC.

This clonotype was seen a handful of times. V gene TRBV5-1 combines with J gene TRBJ2-1; 7 nucleotides agree with TRBD2. This CDR3 has 14 residues. V trimming: 3 bases; J trimming: 8 bases; junction bases outside the gene matches: 8. CDR1 SGHRS and CDR2 YFSETQ come from the germline V gene. The CDR3 spells CASSSTAGEDEQFF. The CDR3, as DNA: TGCGCCAGCAGCTCAACCGCGGGAGAAGATGAGCAGTTCTTC. Supplemented by reference TRBV5-1 and TRBJ2-1, the full variable domain reads KAGVTQTPRYLIKTRGQQVTLSCSPISGHRSVSWYQQTPGQGLQFLFEYFSETQRNKGNFPGRFSGRQFSNSRSEMNVSTLELGDSALYLCASSSTAGEDEQFFGPGTRLTVL.

In this sample, this clonotype turned up a few times. The rearrangement uses TRBV12-3 or TRBV12-4 and TRBJ2-3, with D possibly TRBD2 on 6 matching bases. The V end was cut by 8 bases, the J end by 2 bases, with 17 bases between. This CDR3 has 15 residues. The CDR3 is CASGRYSGATDTQYF. The CDR3 bases are TGTGCCAGCGGACGTTATAGCGGCGCCACAGATACGCAGTATTTT.

The chain couples TRBV25-1 to TRBJ2-1; D tentatively fits TRBD1 or TRBD2 (5 bases each). The CDR3 contains 13 residues. Germline V gene sequence: CDR1 MGHDK, CDR2 SYGVNS. Trimming left V 5 bases short and J 12 bases short, with 17 bases between. For the CDR3, the DNA is TGTGCCAGCAGTCTGGGGACCAGCAACGGGCAGTTCTTC. Amino acid sequence: CASSLGTSNGQFF.

The table lists this clonotype with many counts. The J gene is TRBJ1-6, the V gene TRBV5-1; D is perhaps TRBD1 (6 bases). The CDR3 runs 17 residues. Germline CDR1 SGHRS, CDR2 YFSETQ. The germline V and J ends were trimmed by 4 bases and 0 bases, with 14 bases remaining between them. The CDR3 protein is CASSPRDIGSYNSPLHF. CDR3 DNA: TGCGCCAGCAGCCCTCGGGACATCGGCTCCTATAATTCACCCCTCCACTTT.

This clonotype was counted only a few times. The chain carries TRBV5-1 and TRBJ2-6; 13 positions agree with TRBD2. This CDR3 spans 20 amino acids. Germline assignment: CDR1 SGHRS and CDR2 YFSETQ. With V trimmed by 6 bases and J by 1 base, 13 bases remained unmatched. The CDR3 region has the DNA TGCGCCAGCACCCGGCGGACTAGCGGGAGCGTATCATCTGGGGCCAACGTCCTGACTTTC. It is translated as CASTRRTSGSVSSGANVLTF. The entire variable domain, with the rest obtained from reference TRBV5-1 and TRBJ2-6, is as follows: KAGVTQTPRYLIKTRGQQVTLSCSPISGHRSVSWYQQTPGQGLQFLFEYFSETQRNKGNFPGRFSGRQFSNSRSEMNVSTLELGDSALYLCASTRRTSGSVSSGANVLTFGAGSRLTVL.

In this sample, this clonotype turned up a few times. The rearrangement links TRBV2 to TRBJ2-7, with 9 positions matching TRBD1. The germline CDR1 and CDR2 sequences are SNHLY and FYNNEI. V lost 3 bases to trimming and J lost 2 bases; unmatched junction nucleotides: 5. This CDR3 is built from 15 residues. CDR3 loop: CASSDPGQGPYEQYF. Written as DNA, the CDR3 is TGTGCCAGCAGTGATCCAGGACAGGGGCCCTACGAGCAGTACTTC. The variable domain in full, with the rest retrieved from reference TRBV2 and TRBJ2-7, is EPEVTQTPSHQVTQMGQEVILRCVPISNHLYFYWYRQILGQKVEFLVSFYNNEISEKSEIFDDQFSVERPDGSNFTLKIRSTKLEDSAMYFCASSDPGQGPYEQYFGPGTRLTVT.

This clonotype was picked up a small number of times. This chain joins TRBV29-1 and TRBJ1-2; tentative D call: TRBD1 (5 bases). Per the germline V gene, CDR1 is SQVTM and CDR2 is ANQGSEA. The CDR3 length is 11 residues. V was clipped by 6 bases and J by 7 bases, with 12 bases between them. The CDR3 reads CSVFTGGGYTF. The CDR3 region has the DNA TGCAGCGTGTTTACAGGAGGTGGCTACACCTTC.

This clonotype is a singleton in its sample. The V and J genes are TRBV15 and TRBJ2-7, with a weak D call TRBD1 (5 bases). The germline V gene has CDR1 LNHNV and CDR2 YYDKDF (reference sequence). V was clipped by 5 bases and J by 0 bases, with 11 bases between them. The CDR3 covers 14 residues. The DNA for the CDR3 is TGTGCCACCAGCCCAGGGCTTGGCTCCTACGAGCAGTACTTC. As protein: CATSPGLGSYEQYF.

The rearrangement joins TRBV6-6 to TRBJ2-1, with unresolved D. Germline-derived CDR1 and CDR2 are MNHNY and SVGAGI (reference sequence). The CDR3 is 13 amino acids. Trimming removed 6 bases from V and 4 bases from J, with 10 bases in between. DNA for the CDR3: TGTGCCAGCAGACCGGGTTCGTACAATGAGCAGTTCTTC. It encodes CASRPGSYNEQFF.

The CDR3 protein is CASSLVGLAGYNEQFF. The DNA for the CDR3 is TGCGCCAGCAGCTTGGTCGGACTAGCGGGTTACAATGAGCAGTTCTTC. The chain recombines TRBV5-1 with TRBJ2-1, with 11 bases matching TRBD2. The CDR3 is 16 residues long. Germline V gene sequence: CDR1 SGHRS, CDR2 YFSETQ. V shed 0 bases and J 4 bases; nucleotides not matched to a gene: 3.

Only a few counts were recorded for this clonotype. V gene TRBV7-9 combines with J gene TRBJ2-7, with D unclear. This CDR3 has 12 residues. Germline V gives CDR1 SEHNR, CDR2 FQNEAQ (reference sequence). Between the trimmed V and J ends, which lost 8 bases and 3 bases, there was a span of 11 bases. CDR3 amino acids: CASESSYYEQYF. CDR3 DNA sequence: TGTGCCAGCGAGTCGAGTTACTACGAGCAGTACTTC.

The sample holds a few counts of this clonotype. The chain has TRBV7-2 and TRBJ2-1; 11 bases are shared with TRBD2. The CDR3 spans 18 residues. V gave up 5 bases and J gave up 7 bases; unmatched junction bases: 16. Per the germline V gene, CDR1 is SGHTA and CDR2 is FQGNSA. CDR3 loop: CASSHPTSGGRRGNEQFF. As DNA, the CDR3 is TGTGCCAGCAGCCATCCTACTAGCGGGGGACGAAGGGGGAATGAGCAGTTCTTC.

This chain connects TRBV2 to TRBJ1-5, with TRBD1 matching over 8 bases. The CDR3 spans 16 residues. Germline CDR1 and CDR2: SNHLY and FYNNEI. V shed 6 bases and J 3 bases; nucleotides not matched to a gene: 10. Here the CDR3 DNA reads TGTGCCAGCAGCTCGATGGGCAGGGGGCCCAATCAGCCCCAGCATTTT. It specifies CASSSMGRGPNQPQHF.

Concerning this clonotype itself: At one of its ends the junction is not consistent with the germline gene, which may arise from a read error. The chain carries TRBV4-3 and TRBJ2-1; D not certain. The V gene's germline CDR1 is LGHNA and CDR2 YSLEER. This CDR3 contains 17 residues. CDR3 DNA: TGCGCCAGCAGCCAAGATCCCACAATCAGCTCCTACAATGGGCAGTTCTTC. This codes for CASSQDPTISSYNGQFF.

This chain links TRBV12-3 or TRBV12-4 with TRBJ1-4, with D perhaps matching TRBD1 (6 bases). The CDR3 consists of 13 residues. The germline V and J ends were trimmed by 6 bases and 5 bases, with 10 bases remaining between them. In DNA form, the CDR3 reads TGTGCCAGCAGCGGACAGTTAAATGAAAAACTGTTTTTT. Translated, it gives CASSGQLNEKLFF.

This clonotype was observed a handful of times. The chain's CDR3 is CSVELDTVAKNIQYF. The CDR3 DNA sequence: TGCAGCGTTGAACTGGACACCGTAGCCAAAAACATTCAGTACTTC. The chain recombines TRBV29-1 with TRBJ2-4; TRBD1 is a possible D gene (5 bases). V shed 2 bases and J shed 0 bases, with 11 bases lying between them. Germline V gene lookup returns CDR1 SQVTM and CDR2 ANQGSEA. This CDR3 region has 15 residues.

The chain is built from TRBV27 and TRBJ2-2; TRBD2 aligns across 7 bases. Per the germline V gene, CDR1 is MNHEY and CDR2 is SMNVEV (reference sequence). V was pared by 5 bases and J by 5 bases, with 14 bases of the junction left unmatched. The CDR3 has 17 amino acids. The CDR3 reads CASSPAQSEAGTGELFF. The CDR3 coding sequence is TGTGCCAGCAGTCCGGCTCAGAGCGAAGCGGGGACCGGGGAGCTGTTTTTT.

This chain joins TRBV12-3 or TRBV12-4 and TRBJ2-5, with D hard to call. V lost 2 bases to trimming and J lost 3 bases, with 7 bases between them. The CDR3 is 13 amino acids. The CDR3 DNA reads TGTGCCAGCAGTTTACCTAGTGAAGAGACCCAGTACTTC. Protein: CASSLPSEETQYF.

The sample holds a few counts of this clonotype. The V call is TRBV28, the J call TRBJ1-5; a weak D match, TRBD1 (6 bases). This CDR3 is 15 amino acids long. Germline CDR1 reads MDHEN; CDR2 reads SYDVKM. V shed 6 bases and J shed 0 bases, with 12 bases lying between them. This CDR3 reads CASRGTGYSNQPQHF. Written as DNA, the CDR3 is TGTGCCAGCAGGGGCACAGGGTATAGCAATCAGCCCCAGCATTTT.

This clonotype came up a few times. This chain links TRBV5-1 with TRBJ2-5; 9 nucleotides match TRBD2. CDR3 length: 15 amino acids. Germline CDR1 reads SGHRS; CDR2 reads YFSETQ. Trimming cost V 5 bases and J 6 bases; bases outside gene matches: 11. CDR3 sequence: CASRPIGTSQKTQYF. The CDR3 DNA reads TGCGCCAGCAGGCCCATCGGGACTAGCCAGAAGACCCAGTACTTC.

The table lists this clonotype with a count of one. The V call is TRBV12-3 or TRBV12-4, the J call TRBJ2-1; TRBD1 matches 9 bases. The V and J ends lost 5 bases and 4 bases, in that order; junction bases with no gene match: 6. The CDR3 runs to 15 residues. This CDR3 is CASSNRDRDYNEQFF. The CDR3 nucleotides are TGTGCCAGCAGTAACCGGGACAGGGATTACAATGAGCAGTTCTTC.